The rows below give T cell receptor beta chains drawn from one sample of a study of blood T cell repertoires in COVID-19. Libraries were prepared by immunoSEQ multiplex PCR; TCRdb keeps only in-frame clonotypes and omits some of them. This sample yields just over 75,000 clones, of which around 80% are seen a single time; around 5.8% belongs to the top ten. The sequencing input was peripheral blood. The origin of the receptors is a man in his 60s with active or convalescent COVID-19. The CDR3 runs from the conserved cysteine through the conserved F or W. The D gene is left open where the match is weak. Rows give clone size only sometimes, using once, few, many, or a class for an expanded clone.

cdr3_aa cdr3_nt v_call d_call clone_size j_call
CASSSRKGLTGELFF TGTGCCAGCAGCTCCCGGAAGGGGCTCACCGGGGAGCTGTTTTTT TRBV11-1 - - TRBJ2-2
CASKLTGGSGGLYEQYF TGTGCCAGCAAGCTCACAGGGGGTTCTGGGGGGCTCTACGAGCAGTACTTC TRBV5-6 TRBD1 - TRBJ2-7
CASSQVWDSSNQPQHF TGCGCCAGCAGCCAAGTCTGGGACAGCAGCAATCAGCCCCAGCATTTT TRBV4-1 TRBD1 - TRBJ1-5
CASSSPGQGHGELFF TGTGCCAGCAGCTCCCCGGGACAGGGGCACGGGGAGCTGTTTTTT TRBV7-9 TRBD1 few TRBJ2-2
CASSLVIAGGQVQYF TGTGCCAGCAGCTTGGTTATAGCGGGGGGGCAGGTGCAGTACTTC TRBV5-6 TRBD2 - TRBJ2-7
CASRYRDTGELFF TGTGCCAGCAGGTACAGGGATACCGGGGAGCTGTTTTTT TRBV2 - - TRBJ2-2
CASSSSQGLSEQYF TGTGCCAGCAGCTCAAGCCAGGGCCTTAGCGAGCAGTACTTC TRBV9 - - TRBJ2-7
CASSLTQGDGAEAFF TGTGCCAGCTCACTGACACAGGGTGACGGCGCTGAAGCTTTCTTT TRBV18 - - TRBJ1-1
CASGGNEQYF TGTGCCAGTGGGGGGAACGAGCAGTACTTC TRBV19 - - TRBJ2-7
CASSVGGGSNQPQHF TGTGCCAGCAGCGTGGGGGGGGGTAGTAATCAGCCCCAGCATTTT TRBV6-6 - - TRBJ1-5
CASSEPDRGFASYNSPLHF TGTGCCAGCAGTGAGCCTGACAGGGGGTTTGCCTCCTATAATTCACCCCTCCACTTT TRBV6-1 TRBD1 - TRBJ1-6
CASRRPGQGRQRGSYEQYF TGTGCCAGCAGACGACCGGGACAGGGACGTCAGCGAGGGTCCTACGAGCAGTACTTC TRBV6-6 TRBD1 once TRBJ2-7
CASSWGQGSLRDKNIQYF TGCGCCAGCAGCTGGGGACAGGGTTCCTTGAGGGACAAAAACATTCAGTACTTC TRBV4-1 TRBD1 - TRBJ2-4
CASSRTRTGNGYTF TGTGCCAGCAGTCGCACCAGGACAGGGAATGGCTACACCTTC TRBV6-5 TRBD1 once TRBJ1-2
CAGSIQQGAVDEQYF TGTGCCGGCAGCATCCAACAGGGGGCGGTGGACGAGCAGTACTTC TRBV6-2/TRBV6-3 TRBD1 - TRBJ2-7
CASSASPGGMNTGELFF TGTGCCAGCAGCGCCTCCCCAGGGGGAATGAACACCGGGGAGCTGTTTTTT TRBV9 TRBD1 - TRBJ2-2
CASSERGGRSYEQYF TGTGCCAGCAGCGAAAGGGGGGGCCGGTCCTACGAGCAGTACTTC TRBV6-2/TRBV6-3 - - TRBJ2-7
CASTLDSYGYTF TGTGCCAGTACCTTGGACAGCTATGGCTACACCTTC TRBV19 - - TRBJ1-2
CASSSGQGDSPLHF TGCGCCAGCAGCTCCGGACAGGGAGATTCACCCCTCCACTTT TRBV5-1 TRBD1 - TRBJ1-6
CASRKTGPEGTFF TGTGCCAGCCGAAAGACAGGCCCTGAGGGGACTTTCTTT TRBV25-1 - few TRBJ1-1
CASTRGGTGANVLTF TGTGCCAGCACCCGGGGGGGAACTGGGGCCAACGTCCTGACTTTC TRBV3-1/TRBV3-2 TRBD2 - TRBJ2-6
CASSLGGAGANYEQYF TGTGCCAGCAGCTTGGGCGGAGCGGGGGCGAACTACGAGCAGTACTTC TRBV5-4 TRBD2 - TRBJ2-7
CASSPNSGSNQPQHF TGTGCCAGCAGTCCCAACTCGGGTAGCAATCAGCCCCAGCATTTT TRBV27 - - TRBJ1-5
CASRTGLGNTEAFF TGTGCCAGCAGGACAGGGTTGGGGAACACTGAAGCTTTCTTT TRBV2 TRBD1 - TRBJ1-1
CARRRGSGANVLTF TGTGCCAGGAGACGGGGCTCTGGGGCCAACGTCCTGACTTTC TRBV2 - - TRBJ2-6
CASSYGPGYSNQPQHF TGTGCCAGCAGTTACGGCCCAGGATATAGCAATCAGCCCCAGCATTTT TRBV6-2/TRBV6-3 - - TRBJ1-5
CASSSTQGEKPQHF TGTGCCAGCAGTTCAACACAGGGGGAAAAGCCCCAGCATTTT TRBV28 TRBD1 - TRBJ1-5
CASSRDRRGGYTF TGTGCCAGCAGCCGAGACCGACGGGGTGGCTACACCTTC TRBV5-4 - - TRBJ1-2